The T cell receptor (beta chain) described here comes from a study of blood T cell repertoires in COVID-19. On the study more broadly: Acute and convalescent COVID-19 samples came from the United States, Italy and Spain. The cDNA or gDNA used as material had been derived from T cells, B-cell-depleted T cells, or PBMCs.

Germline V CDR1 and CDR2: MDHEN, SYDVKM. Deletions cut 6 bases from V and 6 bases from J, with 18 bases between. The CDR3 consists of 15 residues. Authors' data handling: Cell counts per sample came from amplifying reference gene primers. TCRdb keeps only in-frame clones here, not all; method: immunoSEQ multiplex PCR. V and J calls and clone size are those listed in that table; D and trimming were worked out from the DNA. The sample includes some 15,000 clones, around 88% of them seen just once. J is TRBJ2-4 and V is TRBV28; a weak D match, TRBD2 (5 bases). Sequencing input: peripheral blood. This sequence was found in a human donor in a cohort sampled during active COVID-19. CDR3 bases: TGTGCCAGCAGCCTTAGGCCCGGGATGAGAAACATTCAGTACTTC. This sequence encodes CASSLRPGMRNIQYF.